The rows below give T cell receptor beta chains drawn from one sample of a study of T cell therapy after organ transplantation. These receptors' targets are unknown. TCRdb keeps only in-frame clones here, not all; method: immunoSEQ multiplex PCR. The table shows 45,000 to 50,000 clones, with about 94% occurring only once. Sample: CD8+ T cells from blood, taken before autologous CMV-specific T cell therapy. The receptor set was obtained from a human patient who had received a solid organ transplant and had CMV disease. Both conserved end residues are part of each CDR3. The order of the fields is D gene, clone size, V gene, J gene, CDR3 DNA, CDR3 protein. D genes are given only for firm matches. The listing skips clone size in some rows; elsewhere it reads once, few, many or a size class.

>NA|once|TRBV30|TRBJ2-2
TGTGCCTGGAGTAGCTTAGGGGGGACCGGGGAGCTGTTTTTT
CAWSSLGGTGELFF
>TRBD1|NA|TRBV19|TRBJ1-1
TGTGCCAGCACGGGGACAGAACAGAACACTGAAGCTTTCTTT
CASTGTEQNTEAFF
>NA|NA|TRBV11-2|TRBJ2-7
TGTGCCAGCAGCGGCGCCGGCCACAGCTACGAGCAGTACTTC
CASSGAGHSYEQYF
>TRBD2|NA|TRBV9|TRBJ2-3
TGTGCCAGCAGCCTTGGACTAGCAGTGCCAGATACGCAGTATTTT
CASSLGLAVPDTQYF
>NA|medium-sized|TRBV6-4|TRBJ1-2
TGTGCCAGCAGTGAGGAACCAAACTATGGCTACACCTTC
CASSEEPNYGYTF
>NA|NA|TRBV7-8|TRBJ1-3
TGTGCCAGCAGCTTAGGCGCGGGTTCCTCTGGAAACACCATATATTTT
CASSLGAGSSGNTIYF
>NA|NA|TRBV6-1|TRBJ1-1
TGTGCCAGCCCTTCAGCGGGGGCCGAAGCTTTCTTT
CASPSAGAEAFF
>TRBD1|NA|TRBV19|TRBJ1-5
TGTGCCAGTAGTATAGGTTACAGGGGTAATCAGCCCCAGCATTTT
CASSIGYRGNQPQHF
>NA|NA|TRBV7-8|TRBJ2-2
TGTGCCAGCAGCTTCCCAGGGTTCGGGGCCGGGGAGCTGTTTTTT
CASSFPGFGAGELFF
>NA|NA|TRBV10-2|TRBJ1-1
TGCGCCAGCAGTGAGTCTACGGGGGGCGCCACTGAAGCTTTCTTT
CASSESTGGATEAFF
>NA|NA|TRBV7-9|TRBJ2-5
TGTGCCAGCAGCCTATCCACAGAAGAGACCCAGTACTTC
CASSLSTEETQYF
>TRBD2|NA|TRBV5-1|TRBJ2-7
TGCGCCAGCAGCTCCTCTAGCGGGGGTTTCTCCTACGAGCAGTACTTC
CASSSSSGGFSYEQYF
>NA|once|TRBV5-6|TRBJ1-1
TGTGCCAGCAGCTTGTCAACTGAAGCTTTCTTT
CASSLSTEAFF
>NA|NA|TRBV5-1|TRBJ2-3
TGCGCCAGCAGCTCCGGGGTTTCAAGCACAGATACGCAGTATTTT
CASSSGVSSTDTQYF
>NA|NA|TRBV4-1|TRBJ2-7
TGCGCCAGCAGCCTGGGACCGACAAGCTCCTACGAGCAGTACTTC
CASSLGPTSSYEQYF
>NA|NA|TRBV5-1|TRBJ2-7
TGCGCCAGCAGCTACGAACCCCAGAATTCCTACGAGCAGTACTTC
CASSYEPQNSYEQYF
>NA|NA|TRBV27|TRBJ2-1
TGTGCCAGCAGTTCTTTAGGAGGGGGGGAGCAGTTCTTC
CASSSLGGGEQFF